This T cell receptor beta chain emerged from a study of blood T cell repertoires in COVID-19 (dated by TCRdb to 2019 to 2021). General notes on the study: The collaborator samples originated in the United States, Italy and Spain and spanned the acute and convalescent phases of COVID-19. The material from the prospective study consisted of cDNA or gDNA derived from T cells, B-cell-depleted T cells, or PBMCs. Deeply sampled blood TCRbeta repertoires from subjects exposed to, actively infected with, or recovered from COVID-19 were included in the dataset. The repertoires were released in a freely available public database meant as a resource for research on the immune response to SARS-CoV-2. Samples came from the ongoing ImmuneRACE study (first 160 participants) plus 1,254 subjects from 6 global collaborators. Sample metadata almost always included a de-identified subject ID, COVID-19 status, age in years and sex. Where available, HLA class I and class II types were obtained from metadata supplied by the sample provider rather than from assay-based typing. General findings and caveats noted by the study authors: How much clinical and demographic metadata was included differed by source and by participant, and the metadata was provided uncurated.

Regarding this clone: Its specific antigen is unknown. There are no base qualities to consult, and no much larger clone falls within one base.

Between the V and J ends, shortened by 5 bases and 10 bases respectively, the junction contains 12 bases. From the cysteine up to the phenylalanine, the CDR3 has a length of 12 residues. This entry keeps only the CDR3 DNA: 36 bases, framed from base 1. CDR1 SGHNT and CDR2 YENEEA were looked up in the germline V gene. Participants in the prospective study were enrolled through a virtual design, were aged about 18 to 90 years, and lived in some 24 United States geographic areas. In the prospective study, cohorts were assigned on the basis of participant-reported clinical history obtained from a screening survey and a study questionnaire. For ImmuneRACE Cohort 3, a participant was defined as recovered based on two consecutive negative NP/OP PCR tests, clearance by a healthcare professional, or resolution of symptoms. Mobile phlebotomists in the prospective study collected whole blood, serum and a nasopharyngeal or oropharyngeal swab from every participant. Over an approximately 2-month period, participants in the prospective study had the option of providing additional blood draws and questionnaires. Before DNA extraction, prospective study blood samples were shipped either frozen or at room temperature.

TCRbeta CDR3 regions were amplified from genomic DNA by means of the immunoSEQ Assay, a bias-controlled multiplex PCR. Per the original workflow: Within the assay, amplification of reference gene primers was used to estimate how many nucleated cells each sample contained. To quantify the absolute abundance of each unique TCRbeta CDR3 rearrangement, sequence reads were collapsed and filtered. For each sample, productive Simpson clonality was calculated as the square root of Simpson's diversity index over productive rearrangements. TCRdb provides this immuneACCESS table in a form limited to in-frame rearrangements. Some clones are lacking; in checked studies, under half of them reflect an unresolved V gene, and why the rest are absent is not known. That table gives V, J and clone size, and the DNA gave D and trimming. The sample table holds some 500,000 clones, of which around 87% were seen once. The ten largest clones add up to 1.5% to 2% of the sample.

The sequenced sample consisted of PBMCs or T cells enriched from blood (not recorded which). The clonotype comes from a woman between 40 and 55 years old who had recovered from COVID-19. The chain employs TRBV11-3 and TRBJ2-1; a tentative D call is TRBD1 (6 bases match). The CDR3 protein: CASSADRPEQFF. Here is the DNA: TGTGCCAGCAGCGCCGACAGGCCCGAGCAGTTCTTC. The CDR3 plus the reference TRBV11-3 and TRBJ2-1 genes for the other parts give the full variable domain: EAGVVQSPRYKIIEKKQPVAFWCNPISGHNTLYWYLQNLGQGPELLIRYENEEAVDDSQLPKDRFSAERLKGVDSTLKIQPAELGDSAVYLCASSADRPEQFFGPGTRLTVL.